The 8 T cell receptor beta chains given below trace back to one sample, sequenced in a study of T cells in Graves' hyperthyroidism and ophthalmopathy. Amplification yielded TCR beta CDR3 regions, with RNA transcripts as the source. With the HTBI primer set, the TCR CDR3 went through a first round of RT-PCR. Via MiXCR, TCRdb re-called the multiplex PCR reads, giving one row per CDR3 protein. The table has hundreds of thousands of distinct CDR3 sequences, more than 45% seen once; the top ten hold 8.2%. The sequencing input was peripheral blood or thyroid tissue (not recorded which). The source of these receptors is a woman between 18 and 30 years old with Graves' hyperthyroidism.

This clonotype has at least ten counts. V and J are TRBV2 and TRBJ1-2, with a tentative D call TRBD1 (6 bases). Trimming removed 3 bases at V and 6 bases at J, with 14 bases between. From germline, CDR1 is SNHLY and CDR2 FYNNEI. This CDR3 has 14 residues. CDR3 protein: CASSDGQSRNGYTF. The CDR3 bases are TGTGCCAGCAGTGACGGACAGTCCCGGAATGGCTACACCTTC.

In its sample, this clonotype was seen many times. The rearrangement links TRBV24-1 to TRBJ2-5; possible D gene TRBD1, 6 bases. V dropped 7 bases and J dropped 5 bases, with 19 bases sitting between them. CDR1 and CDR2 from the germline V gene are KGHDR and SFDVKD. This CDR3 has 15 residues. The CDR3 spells CATRGHEGSGETQYF. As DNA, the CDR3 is TGTGCCACCAGGGGACACGAGGGGTCGGGGGAGACCCAGTACTTC.

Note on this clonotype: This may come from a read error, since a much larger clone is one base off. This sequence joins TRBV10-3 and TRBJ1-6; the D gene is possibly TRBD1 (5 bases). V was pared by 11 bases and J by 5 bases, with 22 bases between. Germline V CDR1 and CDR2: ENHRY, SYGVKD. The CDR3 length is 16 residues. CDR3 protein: CAGSSTDWGHNSPLHF. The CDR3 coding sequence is TGTGCCGGCAGTTCCACGGATTGGGGACATAATTCACCCCTCCACTTT.

The DNA of the CDR3 is TGTGCCAGCAGTTTCCGGACGGCGGGCTACACCTTC. Protein: CASSFRTAGYTF. V is TRBV12-3 or TRBV12-4 and J is TRBJ1-2; D uncertain. There are 12 residues in the CDR3. The ends were cut back, 3 bases at V and 8 bases at J, with 10 bases in the middle.

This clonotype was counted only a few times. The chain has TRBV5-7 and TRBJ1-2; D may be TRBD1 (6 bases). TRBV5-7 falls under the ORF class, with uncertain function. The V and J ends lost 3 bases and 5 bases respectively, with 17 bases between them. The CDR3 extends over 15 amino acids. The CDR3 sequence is CASSWGAAVEYGYTF. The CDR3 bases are TGTGCCAGCAGCTGGGGGGCGGCCGTGGAGTATGGCTACACCTTC.

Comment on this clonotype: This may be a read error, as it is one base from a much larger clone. The chain's CDR3 is CASSESGGQRGQPQHF. CDR3 sequence (DNA): TGTGCCAGCAGTGAATCGGGCGGACAGAGAGGTCAGCCCCAGCATTTT. The genes are TRBV2 and TRBJ1-5; TRBD1 is a possible D gene (6 bases). Between the trimmed V and J ends, which lost 2 bases and 6 bases, there was a span of 17 bases. CDR1 is SNHLY and CDR2 is FYNNEI in the germline V gene. This CDR3 has 16 residues.

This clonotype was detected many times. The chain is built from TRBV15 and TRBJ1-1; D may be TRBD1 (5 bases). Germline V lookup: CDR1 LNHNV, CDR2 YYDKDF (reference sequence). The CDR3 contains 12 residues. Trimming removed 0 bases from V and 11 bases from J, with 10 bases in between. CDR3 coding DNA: TGTGCCACCAGCAGAGAAAAGTGGGGGGCTTTCTTT. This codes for CATSREKWGAFF.

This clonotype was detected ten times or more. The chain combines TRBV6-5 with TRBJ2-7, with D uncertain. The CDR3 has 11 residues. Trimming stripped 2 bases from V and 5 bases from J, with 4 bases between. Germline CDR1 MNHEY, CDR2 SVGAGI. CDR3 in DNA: TGTGCCAGCAGTTACAGGGACGAGCAGTACTTC. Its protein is CASSYRDEQYF.